The clone carrying this TCR beta chain was recorded once. Its antigen is still unknown. The repertoire was sequenced with immunoSEQ multiplex PCR; TCRdb's copy has only in-frame clones and lacks some. The top ten clones hold about 1.6% of a sample with around 170,000 clones, roughly nine tenths of them seen once. This specimen belongs to a study of T cell responses to AZD1222 COVID-19 vaccine. Study as a whole: Pooling covered second doses at about 4 or about 12 weeks.

Findings of the study overall: Vaccine-associated CD4 TCRs spanned spike, dominant at 160-218 and 743-854. Spike-specific TCR breadth and depth grew following two AZD1222 doses. Close to half of all spike-specific TCRs reportedly target regions of the variants that are unmutated.

V dropped 4 bases and J dropped 4 bases, with 19 bases sitting between them. This CDR3 has 17 residues. Germline assignment: CDR1 SEHNR and CDR2 FQNEAQ (reference sequence). The sequence was obtained from an adult in good health. Sequenced here: peripheral blood, sampled on day 0 of AZD1222 vaccination. The rearrangement links TRBV7-9 to TRBJ1-4, with a tentative D call TRBD1 (5 bases). The DNA of the CDR3 is TGTGCCAGCAGCTCGTTATTGGGCGGGGGAAGTAATGAAAAACTGTTTTTT. This codes for CASSSLLGGGSNEKLFF.